This paragraph reports one TCR beta chain. Other DNA sequences in this specimen translate into the identical CDR3. This entry comes from a study of blood T cell repertoires in COVID-19. There are 12 residues in the CDR3. With 3 bases removed from V and 0 bases from J, the gap between germline ends came to 5 bases. Germline V gives CDR1 SQVTM, CDR2 ANQGSEA. Assay used: immunoSEQ multiplex PCR; TCRdb lists only in-frame clones, some missing. The profile shows about 250,000 clones, around nine tenths of them singletons. The rearrangement uses TRBV29-1 and TRBJ1-1, with a weak D call TRBD1 (5 bases). The TCR was taken from a woman in her sixties who had recovered from COVID-19. The sample was peripheral blood. The CDR3 protein is CSVDRVNTEAFF. DNA for the CDR3: TGCAGCGTTGACAGGGTGAACACTGAAGCTTTCTTT. Combining the CDR3 with reference TRBV29-1 and TRBJ1-1 gives the whole variable domain SAVISQKPSRDICQRGTSLTIQCQVDSQVTMMFWYRQQPGQSLTLIATANQGSEATYESGFVIDKFPISRPNLTFSTLTVSNMSPEDSSIYLCSVDRVNTEAFFGQGTRLTVV.